Presented here are 26 T cell receptor beta chains from one specimen sequenced in a study of Graves' ophthalmopathy and Graves' hyperthyroidism. Amplification targeted the TCR beta CDR3 regions, with RNA transcripts as the source material. HTBI primers were employed in first-round RT-PCR, then a second-round multiplex PCR followed. Using its own MiXCR run on the multiplex PCR reads, TCRdb lists one record per CDR3 protein. The sample contains approximately 700,000 distinct CDR3 sequences, 40% of which appear only once. Specimen: peripheral blood. The receptors were gathered from an adult man with Graves' ophthalmopathy.

This chain connects TRBV7-9 to TRBJ2-2, with 8 bases identical to TRBD2. Per germline, CDR1 SEHNR and CDR2 FQNEAQ (reference sequence). Losses at the gene ends were 5 bases for V and 9 bases for J; bases not matched to a gene: 11. This CDR3 has 15 residues. CDR3 bases: TGTGCCAGCAGCCCAGTCAGCGGGAGTGACCGGGAGCTGTTTTTT. This translates into CASSPVSGSDRELFF.

The sample holds a few counts of this clonotype. The chain recombines TRBV14 with TRBJ2-5; 9 nucleotides match TRBD2. V shed 0 bases and J 9 bases; nucleotides not matched to a gene: 8. The CDR3 contains 15 residues. Looked up from germline, CDR1 is SGHDN and CDR2 is FVKESK. Written as DNA, the CDR3 is TGTGCCAGCAGCCAAGATCTAGCGGGGTTGAGGCCCCAGTACTTC. Amino acid sequence: CASSQDLAGLRPQYF.

This chain joins TRBV7-8 and TRBJ2-7; D might be TRBD1 or TRBD2, each matching 5 bases. The CDR3 is 15 residues long. Germline V lookup: CDR1 SGHVS, CDR2 FQNEAQ. The V end lost 4 bases, the J end lost 6 bases, and 19 bases lay between the germline ends. The CDR3 reads CASSYPPGTRFEQYF. The CDR3 nucleotides read TGTGCCAGCAGCTACCCCCCCGGGACGAGGTTCGAGCAGTACTTC.

The chain has TRBV25-1 and TRBJ1-2, with D tentatively TRBD1 (5 bases). The CDR3 extends over 14 amino acids. Germline V gene data show CDR1 as MGHDK and CDR2 as SYGVNS. V lost 5 bases, J lost 2 bases, and 12 bases lay in between. The CDR3 region is CASSPMGQNYGYTF. CDR3 bases: TGTGCCAGCAGTCCAATGGGGCAGAACTATGGCTACACCTTC.

The rearrangement links TRBV10-3 to TRBJ2-6; D perhaps matches TRBD1 (6 bases). V was cut by 5 bases and J by 12 bases, with 11 bases left in between. This CDR3 comprises 12 residues. CDR1 and CDR2 from the germline V gene are ENHRY and SYGVKD. This CDR3 reads CAISSRDTVLTF. CDR3 nucleotide sequence: TGTGCCATCAGTAGCCGGGACACCGTCCTGACTTTC.

V is TRBV29-1 and J is TRBJ2-7; possible D gene TRBD1, 6 bases. V lost 8 bases and J 5 bases, leaving 13 bases between the germline ends. Per the germline V gene, CDR1 is SQVTM and CDR2 is ANQGSEA. The CDR3 spans 11 residues. The CDR3 loop reads CSFYGQHEQYF. The CDR3 DNA is TGCAGCTTCTACGGACAGCACGAGCAGTACTTC.

This clonotype was seen only a few times. The rearrangement uses TRBV10-3 and TRBJ2-2; the match to TRBD2 covers 14 bases. Germline lookup yields CDR1 ENHRY and CDR2 SYGVKD. The CDR3 has 17 amino acids. The V segment lost 6 bases and the J segment 6 bases; nucleotides outside the gene matches: 9. CDR3 amino acids: CAISRLAGGLDAGELFF. The DNA of the CDR3 is TGTGCCATCAGCCGACTAGCGGGAGGGCTGGACGCCGGGGAGCTGTTTTTT.

The chain has TRBV7-2 and TRBJ2-5, with TRBD2 identical over 7 bases. This CDR3 comprises 16 residues. The germline gives CDR1 SGHTA, CDR2 FQGNSA. After removal of 3 bases from V and 5 bases from J, the junction contained 12 bases not matched to a gene. CDR3 DNA sequence: TGTGCCAGCAGCTTTGGACTAGTGGGAGCGGAGGAGACCCAGTACTTC. Amino acids: CASSFGLVGAEETQYF.

The sample holds a few counts of this clonotype. The J gene is TRBJ1-2, the V gene TRBV15; D is ambiguous. The CDR3 length is 16 residues. V lost 10 bases and J 0 bases, leaving 21 bases between the germline ends. In germline, CDR1 is LNHNV, CDR2 YYDKDF (reference sequence). CDR3 nucleotide sequence: TGTGCCAGCAGACGGACGATGAATCGTGCTAACTATGGCTACACCTTC. This sequence encodes CASRRTMNRANYGYTF.

This clonotype was counted ten times or more. A read error may be the cause here, since a much bigger clone is one base away. The rearrangement uses TRBV25-1 and TRBJ1-2; 8 nucleotides agree with TRBD1. The CDR3 contains 16 residues. Germline CDR1 MGHDK, CDR2 SYGVNS. CDR3 DNA: TGTGCCAGCAGTGATCTTCACGCCTTGCAGTCAGGGGGCTACGCCTTC. Protein: CASSDLHALQSGGYAF.

Only a few counts were recorded for this clonotype. This chain connects TRBV7-9 to TRBJ2-7, with TRBD2 as a possible D gene (6 bases). Germline loops: CDR1 SEHNR, CDR2 FQNEAQ (reference sequence). V was cut by 4 bases and J by 5 bases, with 15 bases left in between. CDR3 length: 14 residues. The CDR3 nucleotides read TGTGCCAGCAGCTCGGGACTGTTCTCTGACGAGCAGTACTTC. Its translation: CASSSGLFSDEQYF.

This clonotype was seen more than once but under ten times. A read error may produce the germline difference seen at one junction end. The V and J genes are TRBV10-3 and TRBJ1-3; D is ambiguous. The germline V gene encodes CDR1 ENHRY and CDR2 SYGVKD. The CDR3 spans 14 residues. The DNA for the CDR3 is TGTGCCAGCAGTACACCCGTCTCTGGAAACACCATATATTTT. This sequence encodes CASSTPVSGNTIYF.

Regarding this clonotype: At one end, the junction sequence differs from germline, possibly due to a read error. The chain couples TRBV2 to TRBJ1-4; 7 positions agree with TRBD1. The length of the CDR3 is 16 residues. Germline CDR1 SNHLY, CDR2 FYNNEI. The CDR3 sequence: CAGSYRGNGANEKLFF. CDR3 bases: TGTGCCGGCAGTTACAGGGGCAATGGGGCTAATGAAAAACTGTTTTTT.

The chain employs TRBV7-6 and TRBJ2-2; tentatively, D is TRBD2 (6 bases). CDR1 is SGHVS and CDR2 is FNYEAQ in the germline V gene. The CDR3 spans 17 residues. The V and J ends lost 0 bases and 0 bases respectively, with 11 bases between them. This CDR3 is CASSLATGTANTGELFF. The CDR3 coding sequence is TGTGCCAGCAGCTTAGCAACCGGGACTGCGAACACCGGGGAGCTGTTTTTT.

This clonotype was counted many times. This rearrangement joins TRBV10-3 to TRBJ2-7, with 11 positions matching TRBD2. The CDR3 covers 16 residues. Unmatched junction bases numbered 7, after V lost 2 bases and J lost 4 bases. Per germline, CDR1 ENHRY and CDR2 SYGVKD. CDR3 DNA: TGTGCCATCAGTGAGGGGGGACTAGCGGACCCATACGAGCAGTACTTC. It encodes CAISEGGLADPYEQYF.

A single count supports this clonotype. One base away lies a much larger clone, so this may be a sequencing read error. This sequence joins TRBV24-1 and TRBJ1-5, with 7 bases matching TRBD1. CDR1 is KGHDR and CDR2 is SFDVKD in the germline V gene. The CDR3 has 15 amino acids. This CDR3 reads CASSPSGTVSQLQHF. The CDR3 nucleotides are TGCGCCAGCAGCCCGTCCGGGACAGTGAGTCAGCTCCAGCATTTT.

In this sample, this clonotype turned up a few times. The chain carries TRBV29-1 and TRBJ1-1, with TRBD1 identical over 9 bases. The germline gives CDR1 SQVTM, CDR2 ANQGSEA. The CDR3 extends over 14 amino acids. The J segment lost 4 bases and the V segment lost 6 bases, leaving 9 bases of the junction unmatched. The CDR3 sequence is CSVGPGQGSTEAFF. The DNA for the CDR3 is TGCAGCGTGGGCCCTGGACAGGGGAGCACTGAAGCTTTCTTT.

This chain links TRBV10-3 with TRBJ1-4; possibly TRBD1 for D (5 bases). V lost 5 bases, J lost 8 bases, and 15 bases lay in between. This CDR3 has 14 residues. In germline, CDR1 is ENHRY, CDR2 SYGVKD. The CDR3 DNA reads as TGTGCCATCAGTCGTCCGGGACCGAGAGAAAAACTGTTTTTT. Its protein product is CAISRPGPREKLFF.

This clonotype appeared many times. The V and J genes are TRBV14 and TRBJ2-5; the D is unclear. V was trimmed by 1 base and J by 4 bases, leaving 1 base between them. The CDR3 runs 11 residues. Germline CDR1 reads SGHDN; CDR2 reads FVKESK. For the CDR3, the DNA is TGTGCCAGCAGCCAAGCAGAGACCCAGTACTTC. It yields the protein CASSQAETQYF. Complete variable domain (other parts from reference TRBV14 and TRBJ2-5): EAGVTQFPSHSVIEKGQTVTLRCDPISGHDNLYWYRRVMGKEIKFLLHFVKESKQDESGMPNNRFLAERTGGTYSTLKVQPAELEDSGVYFCASSQAETQYFGPGTRLLVL.

V and J are TRBV7-2 and TRBJ2-5, with 11 bases matching TRBD2. CDR1 is SGHTA and CDR2 is FQGNSA in the germline V gene. This CDR3 has 16 amino acids. V dropped 4 bases and J dropped 5; count of bases not matched to a gene: 9. CDR3 DNA: TGTGCCAGCAGCTCACTAGCGGGGGTATTTGCGGAGACCCAGTACTTC. As protein: CASSSLAGVFAETQYF.

To note about this clonotype: A junction end diverges from the germline sequence, so it may reflect a read error. The chain employs TRBV25-1 and TRBJ2-2; TRBD1 matches 10 bases. The CDR3 contains 17 residues. Germline CDR1 reads MGHDK; CDR2 reads SYGVNS. This CDR3 is CAISGLLTGGGTGELFF. CDR3 in DNA: TGTGCCATCAGTGGGTTACTGACAGGGGGCGGCACCGGGGAGCTGTTTTTT.

Concerning this clonotype itself: A junction end diverges from the germline sequence, so it may reflect a read error. CDR3 in amino acids: CASSQDVLSNQPQHF. CDR3 sequence (DNA): TGCGCCAGCAGCCAAGATGTTCTGAGCAATCAGCCCCAGCATTTT. This rearrangement joins TRBV7-2 to TRBJ1-5; D gene ambiguous. CDR3 size: 15 residues. The germline V gene encodes CDR1 SGHTA and CDR2 FQGNSA.

This clonotype was seen many times. The J gene is TRBJ1-2, the V gene TRBV15, with D uncertain. Germline CDR1 LNHNV, CDR2 YYDKDF (reference sequence). Trimming cost V 4 bases and J 8 bases, with 11 bases left between them. CDR3 size: 12 residues. CDR3 in amino acids: CATSKNFGGYTF. The CDR3 DNA sequence: TGTGCCACCAGCAAAAATTTTGGGGGCTACACCTTC.

The count of this clonotype is one. The chain employs TRBV20-1 and TRBJ1-6; D call uncertain. Germline lookup yields CDR1 DFQATT and CDR2 SNEGSKA (reference sequence). Trimming removed 3 bases from V and 8 bases from J, with 8 bases in between. The CDR3 consists of 12 residues. For the CDR3, the DNA is TGCAGTGCTAGCGGGCGCGATTCACCCCTCCACTTT. It yields the protein CSASGRDSPLHF.

This clonotype was counted at least ten times. V and J are TRBV29-1 and TRBJ1-4; possible D gene TRBD1, 5 bases. The CDR3 is made up of 12 amino acids. Germline V gene data show CDR1 as SQVTM and CDR2 as ANQGSEA. The V gene lost 1 base and the J gene lost 9 bases, with 9 bases spanning the gap. The DNA of the CDR3 is TGCAGCGTTGAAGGAGGGGAGAAAAAACTGTTTTTT. Protein sequence: CSVEGGEKKLFF.

This clonotype was counted at least ten times. V gene TRBV29-1 combines with J gene TRBJ2-7; 9 positions agree with TRBD1. The V segment lost 4 bases and the J segment 4 bases; nucleotides outside the gene matches: 5. Germline CDR1 is SQVTM and CDR2 is ANQGSEA. The length of the CDR3 is 13 residues. This CDR3 is CSVVDRGTYEQYF. CDR3 nucleotide sequence: TGCAGCGTTGTCGACAGGGGGACGTACGAGCAGTACTTC.